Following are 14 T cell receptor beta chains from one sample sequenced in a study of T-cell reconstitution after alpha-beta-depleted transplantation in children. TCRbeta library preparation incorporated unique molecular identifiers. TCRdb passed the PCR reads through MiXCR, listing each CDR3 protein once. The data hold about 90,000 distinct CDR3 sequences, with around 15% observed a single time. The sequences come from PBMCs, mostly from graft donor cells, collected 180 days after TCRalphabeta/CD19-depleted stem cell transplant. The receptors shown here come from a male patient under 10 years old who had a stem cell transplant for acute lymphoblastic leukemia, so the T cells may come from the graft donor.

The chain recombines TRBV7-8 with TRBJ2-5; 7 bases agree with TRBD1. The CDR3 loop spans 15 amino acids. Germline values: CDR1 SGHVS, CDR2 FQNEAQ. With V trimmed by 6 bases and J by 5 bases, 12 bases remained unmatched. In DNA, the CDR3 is TGTGCCAGCAGACCCACGGTCAGGGGACAGGAGACCCAGTACTTC. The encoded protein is CASRPTVRGQETQYF.

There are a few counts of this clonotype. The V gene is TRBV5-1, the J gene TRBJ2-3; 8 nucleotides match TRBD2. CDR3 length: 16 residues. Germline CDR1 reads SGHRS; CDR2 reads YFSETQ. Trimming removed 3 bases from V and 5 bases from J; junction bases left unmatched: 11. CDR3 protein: CASSSSLTSDLDTQYF. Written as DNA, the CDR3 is TGCGCCAGCAGCTCGTCCCTGACTAGCGATTTAGATACGCAGTATTTT.

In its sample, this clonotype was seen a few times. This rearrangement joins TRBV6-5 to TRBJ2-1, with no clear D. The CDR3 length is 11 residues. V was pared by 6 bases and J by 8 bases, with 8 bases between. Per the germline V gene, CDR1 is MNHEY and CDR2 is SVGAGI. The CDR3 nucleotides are TGTGCCAGCAGGTTACGCGATGAGCAGTTCTTC. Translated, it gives CASRLRDEQFF.

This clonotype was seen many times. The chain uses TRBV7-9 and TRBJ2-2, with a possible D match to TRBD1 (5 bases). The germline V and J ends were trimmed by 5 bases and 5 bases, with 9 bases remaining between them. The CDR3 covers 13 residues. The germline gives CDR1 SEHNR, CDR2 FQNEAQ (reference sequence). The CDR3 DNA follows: TGTGCCAGCAGCCAGACAGAAACCGGGGAGCTGTTTTTT. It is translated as CASSQTETGELFF.

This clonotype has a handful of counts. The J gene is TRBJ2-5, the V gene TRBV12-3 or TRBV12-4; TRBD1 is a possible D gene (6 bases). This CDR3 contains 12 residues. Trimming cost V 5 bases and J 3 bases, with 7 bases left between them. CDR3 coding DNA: TGTGCCAGCAGTCCAGGGGAAGAGACCCAGTACTTC. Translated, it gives CASSPGEETQYF.

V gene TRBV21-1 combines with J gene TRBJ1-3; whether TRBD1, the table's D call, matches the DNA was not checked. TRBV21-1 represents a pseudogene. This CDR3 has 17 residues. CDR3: CASSKVKEQVSGNTIYF. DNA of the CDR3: TGTGCCAGCAGCAAAGTGAAGGAACAGGTCTCTGGAAACACCATATATTTT.

The CDR3 sequence is CASSPRDGSYEQYF. The CDR3 DNA reads as TGTGCCAGCAGCCCCCGGGACGGTTCCTACGAGCAGTACTTC. The chain joins TRBV7-9 to TRBJ2-7; D possibly matches TRBD1 or TRBD2 (5 bases each). Trimming removed 5 bases at V and 1 base at J, with 12 bases between. The CDR3 totals 14 residues. Germline V lookup: CDR1 SEHNR, CDR2 FQNEAQ (reference sequence).

The CDR3 spells CSATSHLAYGYTF. CDR3 coding DNA: TGCAGTGCTACTTCCCACCTTGCCTATGGCTACACCTTC. V is TRBV20-1 and J is TRBJ1-2; D gene uncertain. CDR1 is DFQATT, CDR2 SNEGSKA, per germline (reference sequence). This CDR3 spans 13 amino acids. The ends were cut back, 4 bases at V and 4 bases at J, with 13 bases in the middle.

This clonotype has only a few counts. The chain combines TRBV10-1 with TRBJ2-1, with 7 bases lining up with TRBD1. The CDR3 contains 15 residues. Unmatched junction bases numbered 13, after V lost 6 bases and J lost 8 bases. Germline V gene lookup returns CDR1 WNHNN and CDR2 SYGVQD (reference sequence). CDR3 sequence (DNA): TGCGCCAGCAGCGCACAAGGACAGGCCGGGGATGAGCAGTTCTTC. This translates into CASSAQGQAGDEQFF.

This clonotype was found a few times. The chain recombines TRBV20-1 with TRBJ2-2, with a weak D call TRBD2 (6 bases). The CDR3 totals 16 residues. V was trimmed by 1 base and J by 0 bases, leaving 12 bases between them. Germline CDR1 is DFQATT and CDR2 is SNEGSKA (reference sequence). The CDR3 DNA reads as TGCAGTGCTAGAGTGGCGCGGGGTACGAACACCGGGGAGCTGTTTTTT. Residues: CSARVARGTNTGELFF.

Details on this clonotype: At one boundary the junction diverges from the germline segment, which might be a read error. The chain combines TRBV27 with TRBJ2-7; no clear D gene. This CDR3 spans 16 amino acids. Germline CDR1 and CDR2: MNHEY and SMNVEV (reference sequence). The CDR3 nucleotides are TGTGCCAGCAGTCCCCCCCTGGACGGCCTCTCCTACGATCAGTACTTC. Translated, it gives CASSPPLDGLSYDQYF.

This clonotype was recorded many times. The CDR3 here is CASSLYPSGGAGETQYF. CDR3 in DNA: TGTGCCAGCAGCTTATATCCCAGCGGGGGGGCCGGAGAGACCCAGTACTTC. The chain has TRBV11-2 and TRBJ2-5; 10 nucleotides match TRBD2. The CDR3 is 17 residues long. Looked up from germline, CDR1 is SGHAT and CDR2 is FQNNGV. The junction had 10 bases not matched to a gene; V was cut back by 2 bases and J by 4 bases.

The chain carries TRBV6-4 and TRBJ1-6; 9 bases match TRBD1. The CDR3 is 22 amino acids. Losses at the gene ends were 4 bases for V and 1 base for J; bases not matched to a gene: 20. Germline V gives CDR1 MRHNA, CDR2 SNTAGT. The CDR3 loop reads CASSALDRDRAPLRSYNSPLHF. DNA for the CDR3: TGTGCCAGCAGTGCCCTCGACCGGGACAGGGCGCCCTTGAGGTCCTATAATTCACCCCTCCACTTT.

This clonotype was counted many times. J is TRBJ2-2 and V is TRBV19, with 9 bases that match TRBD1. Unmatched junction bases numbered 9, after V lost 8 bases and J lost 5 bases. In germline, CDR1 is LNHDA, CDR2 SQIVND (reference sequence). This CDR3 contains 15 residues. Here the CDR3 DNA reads TGTGCCAGTGGAACCGGGACAGGGAGGACCGGGGAGCTGTTTTTT. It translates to CASGTGTGRTGELFF.